This T cell receptor beta chain emerged from a study of Ad26.COV2.S vaccination and SARS-CoV-2 variants. Study-wide findings and caveats: It is possible that the TCR breadth and depth analyses underestimated the total T cell responses.

The treatment was: roughly 20 received Ad26.COV2.S at low or high dose, single or two shots; about 5 received placebo; per-sample allocation not given. Collection of samples fell on day 63 after the first vaccine or placebo injection. For this clone: Its antigen is not known.

Deletions cut 2 bases from V and 3 bases from J, with 17 bases between. The CDR3 contains 16 residues. Per germline, CDR1 SNHLY and CDR2 FYNNEI. Libraries were prepared by immunoSEQ multiplex PCR; TCRdb keeps only in-frame clonotypes and omits some of them. The sample holds about 350,000 clones, roughly 85% seen once. This chain connects TRBV2 to TRBJ2-7; maybe TRBD1 (5 bases). The sample here was peripheral blood, taken in a trial of Ad26.COV2.S vaccine versus placebo. The receptor's source is a person aged 18-65 years who received the Ad26.COV2.S COVID-19 vaccine or a placebo. Here the CDR3 reads CASSEQGIVLGYEQYF. As DNA, the CDR3 is TGTGCCAGCAGTGAACAGGGTATAGTGCTGGGCTACGAGCAGTACTTC.